This T cell receptor beta chain was captured in a study of HIV-infected patients and healthy controls. All unsorted peripheral T cells were captured because whole blood was used without fractionation. The length of the CDR3 is 14 residues. Trimming took 0 bases from V and 2 from J, leaving 8 bases between them. Germline loops: CDR1 SGHRS, CDR2 YFSETQ. Reverse transcription used about 500 ng RNA and constant-region primers for alpha and beta. Using multiplexing indices, alpha and beta chain libraries were generated apart by chain-specific third strand synthesis. Each cDNA molecule was barcoded, and a single primer pair amplified each chain. Priming off the SP2 site generated the second strand. Each molecule carried a 12-nucleotide identifier made of two joined random hexamers added before amplification. One entry per CDR3 protein, called by TCRdb with MiXCR from the 5' RACE reads. The sample contains about 10,000 distinct CDR3 sequences, about 6.1% of which appear only once.

The study's findings and limits: Untreated HIV+ repertoires had roughly threefold fewer distinct CDR3s and lower Shannon diversity than healthy controls.

This clonotype showed up many times. Antigen specificity is unknown. The V call is TRBV5-1, the J call TRBJ1-1, with D unclear. Material for sequencing was blood. The receptor was isolated from an adult in good health. The CDR3, as DNA: TGCGCCAGCAGCTTGGGGGCCGGCAACACTGAAGCTTTCTTT. This encodes CASSLGAGNTEAFF.